These T cell receptor beta chains were read from a single sample in a study of blood T cell repertoires in COVID-19. Assay: immunoSEQ multiplex PCR; the TCRdb copy retains only in-frame clones and omits some. The profile covers about 210,000 clones, with around 86% appearing a single time and 8.9% taken by the ten largest. The sample was PBMCs or T cells enriched from blood (not recorded which). These receptor sequences come from a woman in her forties or fifties with acute COVID-19. The CDR3 runs from the conserved cysteine through the conserved F or W. The D gene is left open where the match is weak. Rows may omit the clone size; those that give it use once, few, many or a size class.

d_gene: TRBD1; j_gene: TRBJ1-6; v_gene: TRBV19; abundance: NA; CDR3nt: TGTGCCAGTAGGTCCAACAGGGGAGGCGCCTATAATTCACCCCTCCACTTT; CDR3aa: CASRSNRGGAYNSPLHF
d_gene: NA; j_gene: TRBJ2-4; v_gene: TRBV18; abundance: few; CDR3nt: TGTGCCAGCTCACCACTGGAGGGAAACATTCAGTACTTC; CDR3aa: CASSPLEGNIQYF
d_gene: NA; j_gene: TRBJ2-3; v_gene: TRBV11-2; abundance: NA; CDR3nt: TGTGCCAGCAACCTACGAACCCGGGATAGCACAGATACGCAGTATTTT; CDR3aa: CASNLRTRDSTDTQYF
d_gene: TRBD2; j_gene: TRBJ2-3; v_gene: TRBV6-1; abundance: NA; CDR3nt: TGTGCCAGCAGTGAAGCGGTAGCGGGACTTCATACGCAGTATTTT; CDR3aa: CASSEAVAGLHTQYF
d_gene: NA; j_gene: TRBJ1-2; v_gene: TRBV10-3; abundance: NA; CDR3nt: TGTGCCATCAGTGAACCCGGGACAAAGACCTATGGCTACACCTTC; CDR3aa: CAISEPGTKTYGYTF
d_gene: TRBD2; j_gene: TRBJ2-1; v_gene: TRBV7-9; abundance: NA; CDR3nt: TGTGCCAGCAGCCCACGGACTAGCGGGAGGTACAATGAGCAGTTCTTC; CDR3aa: CASSPRTSGRYNEQFF
d_gene: NA; j_gene: TRBJ1-4; v_gene: TRBV3-1/TRBV3-2; abundance: NA; CDR3nt: TGTGCCAGCAGCCAAGACGGGGGGGGATGGGAAAAACTGTTTTTT; CDR3aa: CASSQDGGGWEKLFF
d_gene: TRBD2; j_gene: TRBJ2-2; v_gene: TRBV2; abundance: NA; CDR3nt: TGTGCCAGCAGTGGGACTAGGGCCGGGGAGCTGTTTTTT; CDR3aa: CASSGTRAGELFF
d_gene: NA; j_gene: TRBJ1-5; v_gene: TRBV7-9; abundance: NA; CDR3nt: TGTGCCAGCAGCTTGGTGGGCAGAGCAATCAATCAGCCCCAGCATTTT; CDR3aa: CASSLVGRAINQPQHF
d_gene: NA; j_gene: TRBJ1-3; v_gene: TRBV5-1; abundance: NA; CDR3nt: TGCGCCAGCAGCCCAGGTAGCTCTGGAAACACCATATATTTT; CDR3aa: CASSPGSSGNTIYF
d_gene: TRBD2; j_gene: TRBJ2-1; v_gene: TRBV5-4; abundance: NA; CDR3nt: TGTGCCAGCAGCTTGTCGGGACTAGCGGGATCTGAGCAGTTCTTC; CDR3aa: CASSLSGLAGSEQFF
d_gene: NA; j_gene: TRBJ2-1; v_gene: TRBV12-3/TRBV12-4; abundance: NA; CDR3nt: TGTGCCAGCAGTTTTGGGGGGGCCGATGAGCAGTTCTTC; CDR3aa: CASSFGGADEQFF
d_gene: NA; j_gene: TRBJ1-2; v_gene: TRBV28; abundance: NA; CDR3nt: TGTGCCAGCACGGGGTATTCGGGCTACACCTTC; CDR3aa: CASTGYSGYTF
d_gene: NA; j_gene: TRBJ2-7; v_gene: TRBV5-1; abundance: NA; CDR3nt: TGCGCCAGCAGCATGGAACCGGGTAATAATAGAGAGCAGTACTTC; CDR3aa: CASSMEPGNNREQYF
d_gene: NA; j_gene: TRBJ2-7; v_gene: TRBV28; abundance: NA; CDR3nt: TGTGCCAGCACTGAGAGCGGGCCAATCTACGAGCAGTACTTC; CDR3aa: CASTESGPIYEQYF
d_gene: NA; j_gene: TRBJ2-3; v_gene: TRBV7-9; abundance: NA; CDR3nt: TGTGCCAGCAGCTTCATGGCCAGCACAGATACGCAGTATTTT; CDR3aa: CASSFMASTDTQYF
d_gene: NA; j_gene: TRBJ1-4; v_gene: TRBV30; abundance: NA; CDR3nt: TGTGCCTGGAGGCGGGAACTTGGAACTAATGAAAAACTGTTTTTT; CDR3aa: CAWRRELGTNEKLFF
d_gene: NA; j_gene: TRBJ1-5; v_gene: TRBV7-8; abundance: NA; CDR3nt: TGTGCCAGCAGCTCCCTTACACGGGAGGGTCAGCCCCAGCATTTT; CDR3aa: CASSSLTREGQPQHF
d_gene: NA; j_gene: TRBJ2-1; v_gene: TRBV4-3; abundance: NA; CDR3nt: TGCGCCAGCAGCCAGAAACGGACAGACAATGAGCAGTTCTTC; CDR3aa: CASSQKRTDNEQFF